This passage covers 24 T cell receptor beta chains from one sample sequenced in a study of blood T cell repertoires in COVID-19. Sequencing was performed with immunoSEQ multiplex PCR; in TCRdb, only in-frame clones are kept and a portion is missing. The sample holds 300,000 to 400,000 clones, almost 85% seen once. The specimen was peripheral blood. The receptors were gathered from a human donor in a cohort sampled during active COVID-19.

This CDR3 reads CASSEAKGGSQPQHF. Written as DNA, the CDR3 is TGTGCCAGCAGTGAAGCTAAGGGAGGGAGTCAGCCCCAGCATTTT. The gene calls are TRBV2 and TRBJ1-5; no definite D call. Germline CDR1 and CDR2: SNHLY and FYNNEI. V was cut by 0 bases and J by 6 bases, with 12 bases left in between. The CDR3 is 15 amino acids.

CDR3 residues: CASSSEDSGLRGYEQYF. The DNA for the CDR3 is TGCGCCAGCAGCTCGGAAGACTCGGGACTCCGGGGGTACGAGCAGTACTTC. The chain uses TRBV5-1 and TRBJ2-7; TRBD2 might be the D (6 bases). The CDR3 is 17 residues long. Deletions cut 3 bases from V and 4 bases from J, with 23 bases between. Looked up from germline, CDR1 is SGHRS and CDR2 is YFSETQ.

The chain joins TRBV7-3 to TRBJ2-6, with 7 bases aligning to TRBD1. This CDR3 is built from 19 residues. Per germline, CDR1 SGHTA and CDR2 FQGTGA. V shed 4 bases, J shed 3 bases, and the junction held 15 bases outside the gene matches. CDR3 amino acids: CASSSNRDRSIDGANVLTF. DNA of the CDR3: TGTGCCAGCAGCTCCAACCGGGACAGATCTATAGATGGGGCCAACGTCCTGACTTTC.

This clone turned up a few times. The V call is TRBV30, the J call TRBJ2-1; possibly TRBD2 for D (6 bases). Per the germline V gene, CDR1 is GTSNPN and CDR2 is SVGIG (reference sequence). Trimming removed 4 bases from V and 5 bases from J, with 15 bases in between. The CDR3 spans 14 residues. The CDR3 DNA sequence: TGTGCCTGGACCTGGGGGAGGACTGACAATGAGCAGTTCTTC. Residues: CAWTWGRTDNEQFF. Variable domain in full (rest from reference TRBV30 and TRBJ2-1): SQTIHQWPATLVQPVGSPLSLECTVEGTSNPNLYWYRQAAGRGLQLLFYSVGIGQISSEVPQNLSASRPQDRQFILSSKKLLLSDSGFYLCAWTWGRTDNEQFFGPGTRLTVL.

The chain is built from TRBV5-1 and TRBJ1-4; 11 bases align to TRBD1. Germline CDR1 reads SGHRS; CDR2 reads YFSETQ. This CDR3 contains 18 residues. The ends lost 1 base at V and 0 bases at J; junction bases unmatched: 5. This chain's CDR3 is CASSLSGQGAATNEKLFF. CDR3 bases: TGCGCCAGCAGCTTGAGCGGACAGGGGGCTGCAACTAATGAAAAACTGTTTTTT.

The V gene is TRBV5-1, the J gene TRBJ1-2; 7 bases map to TRBD1. The CDR3 spans 17 residues. The V gene end was trimmed by 4 bases and the J gene end by 3 bases; junction bases not matched to a gene: 15. The V gene's germline CDR1 is SGHRS and CDR2 YFSETQ. The CDR3 spells CASSLAGTDALDYGYTF. The CDR3 DNA sequence: TGCGCCAGCAGCCTCGCCGGGACAGACGCCTTGGACTATGGCTACACCTTC.

This rearrangement joins TRBV5-1 to TRBJ2-7; tentative D call: TRBD1 (5 bases). Trimming pared 1 base from V and 5 bases from J, leaving 13 bases between. This CDR3 is 14 amino acids long. Germline-derived CDR1 and CDR2 are SGHRS and YFSETQ. The chain's CDR3 is CASSLISGMDEQYF. DNA for the CDR3: TGCGCCAGCAGCTTGATTTCAGGGATGGACGAGCAGTACTTC.

CDR3 sequence reads: CASRSGGRRTEAFF. The CDR3 DNA is TGTGCCAGTAGATCAGGGGGGCGGAGGACTGAAGCTTTCTTT. The rearrangement joins TRBV19 to TRBJ1-1; 7 positions agree with TRBD1. The trim removed 6 bases at V and 5 bases at J, leaving 9 bases unmatched. The CDR3 runs 14 residues. Germline V gene data show CDR1 as LNHDA and CDR2 as SQIVND (reference sequence).

This chain connects TRBV21-1 to TRBJ1-1; TRBD1 is the table's D call and was not checked against the DNA. TRBV21-1 is an annotated pseudogene. The CDR3 is 14 amino acids. The CDR3 protein is CASRVRGTRTEAFF. CDR3 nucleotide sequence: TGTGCCAGCAGGGTTAGAGGGACACGGACTGAAGCTTTCTTT.

The J gene is TRBJ2-1, the V gene TRBV5-6; TRBD1 agrees at 10 bases. V trimming: 1 base; J trimming: 7 bases; junction bases outside the gene matches: 5. CDR1 SGHDT and CDR2 YYEEEE come from the germline V gene. CDR3 length: 15 amino acids. The CDR3 sequence: CASSLRDRGWNEQFF. The CDR3 DNA reads TGTGCCAGCAGCTTGAGGGACAGGGGATGGAATGAGCAGTTCTTC.

The genes are TRBV11-2 and TRBJ1-1, with D perhaps TRBD1 (5 bases). From germline, CDR1 is SGHAT and CDR2 FQNNGV. The ends were cut back, 4 bases at V and 0 bases at J, with 12 bases in the middle. The CDR3 is made up of 15 amino acids. CDR3 in DNA: TGTGCCAGCAGCTCCAGAGACAGTTTGAACACTGAAGCTTTCTTT. This sequence encodes CASSSRDSLNTEAFF. The full variable domain, its missing parts supplied by reference TRBV11-2 and TRBJ1-1, is EAGVAQSPRYKIIEKRQSVAFWCNPISGHATLYWYQQILGQGPKLLIQFQNNGVVDDSQLPKDRFSAERLKGVDSTLKIQPAKLEDSAVYLCASSSRDSLNTEAFFGQGTRLTVV.

This clone was found a few times. This chain uses TRBV6-6 with TRBJ2-2; 9 nucleotides align to TRBD1. From germline, CDR1 is MNHNY and CDR2 SVGAGI (reference sequence). There are 14 residues in the CDR3. V shed 5 bases and J 6 bases; nucleotides not matched to a gene: 4. The CDR3 nucleotides read TGTGCCAGCAGTAACAGACAGGGGGCCGGGGAGCTGTTTTTT. Protein sequence: CASSNRQGAGELFF.

This rearrangement joins TRBV5-4 to TRBJ2-1; 7 bases map to TRBD2. Trimming at V came to 2 bases and at J to 2 bases, leaving 4 bases not matched to a gene. The CDR3 runs to 15 residues. Germline CDR1 is SGHNT and CDR2 is YYREEE (reference sequence). The CDR3 coding sequence is TGTGCCAGCAGCTTAGCGGGGAGAGCCTACAATGAGCAGTTCTTC. This translates into CASSLAGRAYNEQFF.

This chain links TRBV5-6 with TRBJ1-1; perhaps TRBD1 as D (6 bases). V lost 4 bases and J 5 bases, leaving 9 bases between the germline ends. The CDR3 is made up of 12 amino acids. Germline V gene data show CDR1 as SGHDT and CDR2 as YYEEEE. The CDR3 loop is CASSLGQTEAFF. The CDR3 DNA follows: TGTGCCAGCAGCCTAGGACAGACTGAAGCTTTCTTT.

This clone was detected once. V usage is TRBV7-3 and J usage is TRBJ1-2; TRBD1 matches 12 bases. The germline CDR1 and CDR2 sequences are SGHTA and FQGTGA. This CDR3 is built from 15 residues. The junction had 6 bases not matched to a gene; V was cut back by 4 bases and J by 6 bases. CDR3 sequence reads: CASSSGTGGSDGYTF. The CDR3 bases are TGTGCCAGCAGCTCCGGGACAGGGGGCTCGGATGGCTACACCTTC.

The chain has TRBV10-1 and TRBJ1-6; a weak D match, TRBD1 (6 bases). CDR3 length equals 21 residues. CDR1 and CDR2 (germline): WNHNN, SYGVQD (reference sequence). Trimming took off 2 bases at V and 0 bases at J, with 23 bases between the two ends. The CDR3 region is CASSEADNQGTLSSYNSPLHF. In DNA form, the CDR3 reads TGCGCCAGCAGTGAGGCTGATAATCAGGGGACCCTGAGCTCCTATAATTCACCCCTCCACTTT.

V and J are TRBV3-1 (or the pseudogene TRBV3-2) and TRBJ1-1, with D uncertain. The length of the CDR3 is 13 residues. Trimming left V 1 base short and J 1 base short, with 4 bases between. Germline V gene data show CDR1 as LGHDT and CDR2 as YNNKEL (reference sequence). CDR3 in DNA: TGTGCCAGCAGCCAAGGGCCGAACACTGAAGCTTTCTTT. The encoded protein is CASSQGPNTEAFF.

The chain uses TRBV12-3 or TRBV12-4 and TRBJ1-2; possibly TRBD1 for D (6 bases). V was shortened by 7 bases and J by 4 bases, with 13 bases between the two germline ends. This CDR3 has 13 residues. DNA of the CDR3: TGTGCCAGCACCCATGGCAGGGGCTATGGCTACACCTTC. Its protein is CASTHGRGYGYTF.

V usage is TRBV7-6 and J usage is TRBJ2-5, with D hard to call. There are 13 residues in the CDR3. Germline CDR1 is SGHVS and CDR2 is FNYEAQ. V gave up 5 bases and J gave up 2 bases, with 9 bases separating them. This CDR3 reads CASSPVEQETQYF. The CDR3 coding sequence is TGTGCCAGCAGCCCCGTGGAGCAAGAGACCCAGTACTTC.

This chain connects TRBV4-2 to TRBJ1-2; 7 bases align to TRBD1. Looked up from germline, CDR1 is LGHNA and CDR2 is YNFKEQ. J lost 2 bases, V lost 5 bases, and 8 bases had no gene match. There are 15 residues in the CDR3. The CDR3 is CASSSNRGLNYGYTF. The CDR3 bases are TGTGCCAGCAGCTCAAACAGGGGATTAAACTATGGCTACACCTTC.

This chain connects TRBV24-1 to TRBJ2-2, with TRBD1 matching 10 bases. CDR1 and CDR2 from the germline V gene are KGHDR and SFDVKD. The CDR3 spans 17 residues. The ends lost 3 bases at V and 1 base at J; junction bases unmatched: 4. Here the CDR3 reads CATSDNGQGENTGELFF. For the CDR3, the DNA is TGTGCCACCAGTGATAACGGACAGGGGGAGAACACCGGGGAGCTGTTTTTT.

The V call is TRBV7-9, the J call TRBJ2-1, with 10 positions matching TRBD2. Germline values: CDR1 SEHNR, CDR2 FQNEAQ (reference sequence). This CDR3 spans 15 amino acids. Trimming took 5 bases from V and 6 from J; bases not matched to a gene: 7. The CDR3 region has the DNA TGTGCCAGCAGCGTTAGCGGGGGGTCCAGCAATGAGCAGTTCTTC. Encoded protein: CASSVSGGSSNEQFF. Supplemented by reference TRBV7-9 and TRBJ2-1, the full variable domain reads DTGVSQNPRHKITKRGQNVTFRCDPISEHNRLYWYRQTLGQGPEFLTYFQNEAQLEKSRLLSDRFSAERPKGSFSTLEIQRTEQGDSAMYLCASSVSGGSSNEQFFGPGTRLTVL.

V and J are TRBV25-1 and TRBJ1-5; 8 nucleotides line up with TRBD1. This CDR3 spans 16 amino acids. The junction had 8 bases not matched to a gene; V was cut back by 4 bases and J by 3 bases. The V gene's germline CDR1 is MGHDK and CDR2 SYGVNS. This chain's CDR3 is CASSASRDRTNQPQHF. The CDR3 nucleotides are TGTGCCAGCAGTGCCAGCCGGGACAGGACCAATCAGCCCCAGCATTTT.

The chain joins TRBV7-8 to TRBJ1-6; D gene unclear. The CDR3 consists of 16 residues. Trimming removed 5 bases from V and 7 bases from J, with 18 bases in between. Germline values: CDR1 SGHVS, CDR2 FQNEAQ. CDR3 in amino acids: CASSPFGGSGNSPLHF. As DNA, the CDR3 is TGTGCCAGCAGCCCATTCGGAGGGTCCGGAAATTCACCCCTCCACTTT.